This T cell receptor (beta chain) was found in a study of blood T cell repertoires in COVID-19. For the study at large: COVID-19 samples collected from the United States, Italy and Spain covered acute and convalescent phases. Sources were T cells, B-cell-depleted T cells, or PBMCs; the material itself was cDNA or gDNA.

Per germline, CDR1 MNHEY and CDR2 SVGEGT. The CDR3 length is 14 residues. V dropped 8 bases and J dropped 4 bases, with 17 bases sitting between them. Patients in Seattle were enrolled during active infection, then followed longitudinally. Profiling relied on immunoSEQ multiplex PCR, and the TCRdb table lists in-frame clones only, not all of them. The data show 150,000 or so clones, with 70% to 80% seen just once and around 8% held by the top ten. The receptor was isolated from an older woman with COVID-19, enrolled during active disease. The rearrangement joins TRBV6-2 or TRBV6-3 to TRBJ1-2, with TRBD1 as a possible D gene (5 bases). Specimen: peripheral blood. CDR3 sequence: CASCPGEGAYGYTF. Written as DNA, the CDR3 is TGTGCCAGCTGCCCGGGGGAGGGAGCCTATGGCTACACCTTC.